Presented here are 8 T cell receptor beta chains from one specimen sequenced in a study of cytomegalovirus exposure and HLA in healthy donors. Repertoires were generated with immunoSEQ multiplex PCR, while TCRdb's copy carries only in-frame clones and drops some. The repertoire holds about 160,000 clones, with about nine tenths as singletons. Sequenced sample: PBMCs. These TCRs come from a man aged 18 to 29 in good health and CMV-seropositive.

J is TRBJ2-3 and V is TRBV4-1; D is unresolved. The germline gives CDR1 MGHRA, CDR2 YSYEKL. The CDR3 covers 17 residues. With 1 base removed from V and 2 bases from J, the gap between germline ends came to 16 bases. The DNA of the CDR3 is TGCGCCAGCAGCCAAGGATTTGGCAGGTCCCTCACAGATACGCAGTATTTT. Encoded protein: CASSQGFGRSLTDTQYF.

DNA for the CDR3: TGCGCCAGCAGCTTGTCCCCCGTCGGCTACGAGCAGTACTTC. Translated: CASSLSPVGYEQYF. The rearrangement uses TRBV5-1 and TRBJ2-7; D remains unclear. V shed 1 base and J shed 3 bases, with 11 bases lying between them. Germline V lookup: CDR1 SGHRS, CDR2 YFSETQ. The CDR3 has 14 residues.

This clone showed up just a few times. CDR3 in amino acids: CAISDQGQVNEQYF. The CDR3 nucleotides are TGTGCCATCAGTGACCAAGGACAGGTAAACGAGCAGTACTTC. The rearrangement joins TRBV10-3 to TRBJ2-7; 7 nucleotides match TRBD1. The CDR3 runs to 14 residues. From germline, CDR1 is ENHRY and CDR2 SYGVKD. Unmatched junction bases numbered 7, after V lost 3 bases and J lost 5 bases.

This clone was detected only once. This chain links TRBV27 with TRBJ2-5, with 7 bases matching TRBD2. This CDR3 spans 15 amino acids. The trim removed 3 bases at V and 5 bases at J, leaving 9 bases unmatched. Germline lookup yields CDR1 MNHEY and CDR2 SMNVEV (reference sequence). The CDR3 nucleotides read TGTGCCAGCAGTTTTGTTGGCGGGAGTTGGGAGACCCAGTACTTC. It encodes CASSFVGGSWETQYF.

V and J are TRBV29-1 and TRBJ2-1; 13 nucleotides line up with TRBD2. Germline-derived CDR1 and CDR2 are SQVTM and ANQGSEA. The V segment lost 5 bases and the J segment 4 bases; nucleotides outside the gene matches: 11. The CDR3 runs to 17 residues. The CDR3 nucleotides are TGCAGCGTTCTGGGACTAGCGGGATCAGGCGGGTACAATGAGCAGTTCTTC. Its protein is CSVLGLAGSGGYNEQFF.

J is TRBJ2-7 and V is TRBV5-6; 7 positions agree with TRBD1. This CDR3 comprises 13 residues. V lost 5 bases to trimming and J lost 5 bases; unmatched junction nucleotides: 7. The germline CDR1 and CDR2 sequences are SGHDT and YYEEEE. The CDR3 is CASRRTGSHEQYF. The CDR3 region has the DNA TGTGCCAGCAGAAGGACAGGTTCTCACGAGCAGTACTTC.

The table lists this clone with a count of one. The chain links TRBV25-1 to TRBJ2-6; tentatively, D is TRBD1 (5 bases). Germline V gene data show CDR1 as MGHDK and CDR2 as SYGVNS. The V gene lost 3 bases and the J gene lost 4 bases, with 13 bases spanning the gap. This CDR3 is 16 amino acids long. For the CDR3, the DNA is TGTGCCAGCAGTGAGTGGTCAGGGCAGGGGGCCAACGTCCTGACTTTC. Translated, it gives CASSEWSGQGANVLTF. The full variable domain, in which reference TRBV25-1 and TRBJ2-6 provide the parts outside the CDR3, is EADIYQTPRYLVIGTGKKITLECSQTMGHDKMYWYQQDPGMELHLIHYSYGVNSTEKGDLSSESTVSRIRTEHFPLTLESARPSHTSQYLCASSEWSGQGANVLTFGAGSRLTVL.

This clone was recorded only once. V usage is TRBV15 and J usage is TRBJ2-7, with D tentatively TRBD1 (8 bases). The CDR3 has 19 residues. Germline loops: CDR1 LNHNV, CDR2 YYDKDF (reference sequence). V was cut by 0 bases and J by 6 bases, with 27 bases left in between. CDR3 region: CATSREGQGAGGRVSEQYF. In DNA, the CDR3 is TGTGCCACCAGCAGAGAAGGGCAGGGGGCTGGGGGGAGGGTCAGCGAGCAGTACTTC.